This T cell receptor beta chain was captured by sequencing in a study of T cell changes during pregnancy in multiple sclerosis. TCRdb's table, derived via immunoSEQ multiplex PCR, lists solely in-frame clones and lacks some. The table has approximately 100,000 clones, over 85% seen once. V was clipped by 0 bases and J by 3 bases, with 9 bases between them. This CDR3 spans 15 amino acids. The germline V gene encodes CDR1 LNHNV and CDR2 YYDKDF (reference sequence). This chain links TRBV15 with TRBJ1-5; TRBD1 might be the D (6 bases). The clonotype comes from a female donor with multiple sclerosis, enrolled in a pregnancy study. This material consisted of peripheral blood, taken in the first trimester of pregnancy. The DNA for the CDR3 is TGTGCCACCAGCAGAGACAGGGGCAACAATCAGCCCCAGCATTTT. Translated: CATSRDRGNNQPQHF.